The clone carrying this T cell receptor (beta chain) occurred a few times. Its cognate antigen is unknown. The unsorted libraries were prepared from 2 million PBMCs (stored at -80 C). A single run covered 15-18 subjects with over 190 million TCR-beta sequences. TCRdb itself ran the 5' RACE reads through MiXCR, one entry per CDR3 protein. The sample holds 50,000 to 80,000 distinct CDR3 sequences, 3.5% to 5.5% seen once. CDR3 length: 15 amino acids. Trimming removed 4 bases from V and 7 bases from J; junction bases left unmatched: 9. CDR1 KGHDR and CDR2 SFDVKD come from the germline V gene. These data are taken from a study of neurological immune-mediated disorders. Study-wide findings and caveats: In HTLV-1-associated myelopathy, TCR clonal expansion was greatest, and in multiple sclerosis it was least, below healthy controls.

This sequence joins TRBV24-1 and TRBJ2-7, with 10 bases aligning to TRBD1. The receptor's source is a man aged 25-40 years with multiple sclerosis. The sample comprised PBMCs. The CDR3 loop reads CATSEGTGDASEQYF. The CDR3 DNA is TGTGCCACCAGTGAGGGGACAGGGGATGCCTCAGAGCAGTACTTC.